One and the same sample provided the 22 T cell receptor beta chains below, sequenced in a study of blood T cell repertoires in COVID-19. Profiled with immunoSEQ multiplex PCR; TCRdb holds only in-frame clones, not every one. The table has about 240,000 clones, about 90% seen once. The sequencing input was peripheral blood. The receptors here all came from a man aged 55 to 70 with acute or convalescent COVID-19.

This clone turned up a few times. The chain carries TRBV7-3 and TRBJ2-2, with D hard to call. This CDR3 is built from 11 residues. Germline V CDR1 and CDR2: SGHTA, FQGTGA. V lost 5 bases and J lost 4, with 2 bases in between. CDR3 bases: TGTGCCAGCAGCCTCACCGGGGAGCTGTTTTTT. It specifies CASSLTGELFF.

The CDR3 nucleotides read TGTGCCATCAGTCCAGGGGAAGGTGAGCAGTTCTTC. As protein: CAISPGEGEQFF. This chain links TRBV10-3 with TRBJ2-1, with D possibly being TRBD1 (6 bases). CDR3 length: 12 amino acids. In germline, CDR1 is ENHRY, CDR2 SYGVKD. V was pared by 5 bases and J by 9 bases, with 11 bases between.

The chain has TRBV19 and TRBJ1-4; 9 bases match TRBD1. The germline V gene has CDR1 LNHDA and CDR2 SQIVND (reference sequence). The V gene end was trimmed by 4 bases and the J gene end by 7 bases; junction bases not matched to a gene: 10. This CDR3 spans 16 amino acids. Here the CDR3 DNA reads TGTGCCAGTAGTACCTCTCGACAGGGGGAAGGTGAAAAACTGTTTTTT. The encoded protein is CASSTSRQGEGEKLFF.

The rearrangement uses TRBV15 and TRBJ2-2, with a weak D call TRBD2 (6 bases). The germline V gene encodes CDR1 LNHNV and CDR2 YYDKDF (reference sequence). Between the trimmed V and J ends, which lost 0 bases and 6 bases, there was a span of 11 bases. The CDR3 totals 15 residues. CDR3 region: CATSREGGVSGELFF. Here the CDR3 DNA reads TGTGCCACCAGCAGAGAAGGAGGGGTATCCGGGGAGCTGTTTTTT.

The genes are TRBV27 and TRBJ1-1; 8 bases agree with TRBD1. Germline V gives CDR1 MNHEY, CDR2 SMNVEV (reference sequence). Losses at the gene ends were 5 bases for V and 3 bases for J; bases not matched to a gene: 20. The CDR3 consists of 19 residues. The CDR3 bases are TGTGCCAGCAGTATGGCAGGGGGCGATTTATGGGCCGGGGACACTGAAGCTTTCTTT. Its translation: CASSMAGGDLWAGDTEAFF.

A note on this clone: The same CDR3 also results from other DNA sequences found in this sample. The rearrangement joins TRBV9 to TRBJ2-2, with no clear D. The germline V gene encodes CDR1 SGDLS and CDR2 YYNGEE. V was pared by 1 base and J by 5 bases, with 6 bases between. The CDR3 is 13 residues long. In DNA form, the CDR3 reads TGTGCCAGCAGCGTACAGAGGACCGGGGAGCTGTTTTTT. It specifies CASSVQRTGELFF.

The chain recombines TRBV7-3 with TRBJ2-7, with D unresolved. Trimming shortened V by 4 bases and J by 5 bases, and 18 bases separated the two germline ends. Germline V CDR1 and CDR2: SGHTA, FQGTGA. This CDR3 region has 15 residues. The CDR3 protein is CASSSVPGVMDEQYF. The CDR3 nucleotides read TGTGCCAGCAGCTCCGTCCCAGGCGTTATGGACGAGCAGTACTTC. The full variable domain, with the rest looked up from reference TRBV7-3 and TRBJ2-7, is GAGVSQTPSNKVTEKGKYVELRCDPISGHTALYWYRQSLGQGPEFLIYFQGTGAADDSGLPNDRFFAVRPEGSVSTLKIQRTERGDSAVYLCASSSVPGVMDEQYFGPGTRLTVT.

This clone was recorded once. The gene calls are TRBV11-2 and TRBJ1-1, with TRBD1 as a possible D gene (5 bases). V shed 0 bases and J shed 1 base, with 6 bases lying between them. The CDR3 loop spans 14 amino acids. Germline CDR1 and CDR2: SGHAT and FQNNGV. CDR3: CASSLDGANTEAFF. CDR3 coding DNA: TGTGCCAGCAGCTTAGATGGGGCGAACACTGAAGCTTTCTTT.

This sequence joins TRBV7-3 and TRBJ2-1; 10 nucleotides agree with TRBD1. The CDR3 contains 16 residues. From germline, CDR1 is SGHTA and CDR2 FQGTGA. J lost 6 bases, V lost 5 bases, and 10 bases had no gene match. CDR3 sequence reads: CASSLPTGGSGNEQFF. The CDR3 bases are TGTGCCAGCAGCCTACCGACAGGGGGCAGCGGCAATGAGCAGTTCTTC.

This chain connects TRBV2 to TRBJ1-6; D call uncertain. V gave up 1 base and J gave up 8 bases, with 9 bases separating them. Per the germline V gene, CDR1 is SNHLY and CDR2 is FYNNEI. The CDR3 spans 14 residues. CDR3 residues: CASSEGSGYSPLHF. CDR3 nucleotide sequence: TGTGCCAGCAGTGAAGGATCGGGGTATTCACCCCTCCACTTT.

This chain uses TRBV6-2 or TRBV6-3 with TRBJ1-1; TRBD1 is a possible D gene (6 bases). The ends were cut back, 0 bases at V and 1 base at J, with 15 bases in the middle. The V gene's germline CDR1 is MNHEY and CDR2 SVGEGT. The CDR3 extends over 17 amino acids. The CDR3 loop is CASSYSPSDSWNTEAFF. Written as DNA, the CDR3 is TGTGCCAGCAGTTACTCCCCTTCGGACAGCTGGAACACTGAAGCTTTCTTT.

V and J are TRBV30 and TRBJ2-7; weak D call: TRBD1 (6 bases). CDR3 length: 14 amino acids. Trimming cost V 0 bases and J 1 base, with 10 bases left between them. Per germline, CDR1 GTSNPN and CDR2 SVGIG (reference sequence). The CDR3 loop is CAWSVAQGSYEQYF. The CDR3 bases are TGTGCCTGGAGTGTGGCCCAGGGGTCCTACGAGCAGTACTTC.

The CDR3 spells CSATDSLQETQYF. CDR3 DNA sequence: TGCAGTGCTACTGACAGTTTGCAAGAGACCCAGTACTTC. The chain is built from TRBV20-1 and TRBJ2-5; perhaps TRBD1 as D (5 bases). CDR1 and CDR2 from the germline V gene are DFQATT and SNEGSKA (reference sequence). The CDR3 has 13 residues. V lost 4 bases, J lost 2 bases, and 11 bases lay in between.

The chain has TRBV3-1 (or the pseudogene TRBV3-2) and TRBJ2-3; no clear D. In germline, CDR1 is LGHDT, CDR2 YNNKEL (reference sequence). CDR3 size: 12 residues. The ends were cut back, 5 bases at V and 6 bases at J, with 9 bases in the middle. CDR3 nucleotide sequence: TGTGCCAGCAGCGAGACCGGGGATACGCAGTATTTT. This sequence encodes CASSETGDTQYF.

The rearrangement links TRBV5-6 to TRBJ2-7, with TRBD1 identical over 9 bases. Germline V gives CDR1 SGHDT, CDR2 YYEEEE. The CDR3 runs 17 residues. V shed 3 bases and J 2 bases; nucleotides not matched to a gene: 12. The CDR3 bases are TGTGCCAGCAGCTCCGGGCCTCGGGACAGGGTCACCTACGAGCAGTACTTC. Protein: CASSSGPRDRVTYEQYF.

CDR3 amino acids: CASSSAQVASNEKLFF. CDR3 DNA: TGTGCCAGCAGCTCGGCTCAGGTGGCTTCCAATGAAAAACTGTTTTTT. The rearrangement links TRBV5-6 to TRBJ1-4; D is unclear. Germline V gene lookup returns CDR1 SGHDT and CDR2 YYEEEE. The CDR3 spans 16 residues. V dropped 3 bases and J dropped 5 bases, with 17 bases sitting between them.

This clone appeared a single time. The chain's CDR3 is CSGGATDTQYF. As DNA, the CDR3 is TGCAGCGGGGGGGCCACAGATACGCAGTATTTT. The chain joins TRBV29-1 to TRBJ2-3, with D perhaps assigned TRBD1 or TRBD2 (6 bases each). V lost 7 bases and J 2 bases, leaving 7 bases between the germline ends. Germline V gene sequence: CDR1 SQVTM, CDR2 ANQGSEA. This CDR3 spans 11 amino acids.

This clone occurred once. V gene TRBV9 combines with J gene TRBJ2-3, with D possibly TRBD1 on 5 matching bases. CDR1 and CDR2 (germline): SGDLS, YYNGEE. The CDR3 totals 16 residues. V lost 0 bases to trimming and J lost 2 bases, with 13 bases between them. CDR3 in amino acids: CASSVGPGSNTDTQYF. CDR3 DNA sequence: TGTGCCAGCAGCGTAGGGCCAGGGTCAAACACAGATACGCAGTATTTT.

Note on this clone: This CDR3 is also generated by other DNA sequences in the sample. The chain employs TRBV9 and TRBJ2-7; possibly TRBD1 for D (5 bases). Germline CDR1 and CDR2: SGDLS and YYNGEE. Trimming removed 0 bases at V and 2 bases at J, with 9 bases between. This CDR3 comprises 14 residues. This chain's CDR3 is CASSVGTNTYEQYF. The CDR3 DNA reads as TGTGCCAGCAGCGTAGGGACAAATACCTACGAGCAGTACTTC.

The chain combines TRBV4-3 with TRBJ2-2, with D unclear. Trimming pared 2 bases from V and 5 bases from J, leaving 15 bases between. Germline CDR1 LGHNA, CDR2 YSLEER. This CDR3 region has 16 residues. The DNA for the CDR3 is TGCGCCAGCAGCCAAATGAGGTTCGCATCAACCGGGGAGCTGTTTTTT. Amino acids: CASSQMRFASTGELFF.

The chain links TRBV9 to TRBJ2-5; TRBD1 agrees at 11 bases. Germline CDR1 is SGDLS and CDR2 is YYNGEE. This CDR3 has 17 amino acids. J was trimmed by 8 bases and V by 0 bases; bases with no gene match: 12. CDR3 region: CASSVGWGTGGSSTQYF. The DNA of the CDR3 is TGTGCCAGCAGCGTAGGCTGGGGGACAGGGGGAAGTTCTACCCAGTACTTC. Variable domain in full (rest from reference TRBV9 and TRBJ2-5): DSGVTQTPKHLITATGQRVTLRCSPRSGDLSVYWYQQSLDQGLQFLIQYYNGEERAKGNILERFSAQQFPDLHSELNLSSLELGDSALYFCASSVGWGTGGSSTQYFGPGTRLLVL.

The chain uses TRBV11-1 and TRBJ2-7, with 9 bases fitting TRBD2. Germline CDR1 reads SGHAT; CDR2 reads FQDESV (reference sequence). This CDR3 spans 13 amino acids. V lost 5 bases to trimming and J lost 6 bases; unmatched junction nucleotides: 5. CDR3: CASSPAGGREQYF. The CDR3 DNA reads TGTGCCAGCAGCCCGGCGGGGGGGCGCGAGCAGTACTTC.